The 10 T cell receptor beta chains given below trace back to one sample, sequenced in a study of OX40 agonist ivuxolimab in advanced cancers. Sequencing used immunoSEQ multiplex PCR; TCRdb keeps in-frame clones, though not all of them. The sample records 120,000 or so clones, roughly 93% being singletons. Sequences were derived from CD4+ or CD8+ T cells sorted from blood, sampled in a trial of the OX40 agonist ivuxolimab. These receptors all come from an adult with an advanced solid tumor such as melanoma, head and neck, liver or kidney cancer.

V usage is TRBV6-1 and J usage is TRBJ1-2; TRBD1 agrees at 9 bases. This CDR3 is built from 14 residues. Trimming at V came to 6 bases and at J to 5 bases, leaving 7 bases not matched to a gene. Germline CDR1 is MNHNS and CDR2 is SASEGT. CDR3 protein: CASSEKQGAYGYTF. DNA of the CDR3: TGTGCCAGCAGCGAGAAACAGGGGGCGTATGGCTACACCTTC.

The J gene is TRBJ1-4, the V gene TRBV6-6; TRBD1 might be the D (5 bases). The CDR3 contains 13 residues. Germline V lookup: CDR1 MNHNY, CDR2 SVGAGI (reference sequence). The V end lost 8 bases, the J end lost 8 bases, and 15 bases lay between the germline ends. DNA for the CDR3: TGTGCCAGCGGGCCCAGGGCGGGCGAAAAACTGTTTTTT. As protein: CASGPRAGEKLFF.

The V call is TRBV5-1, the J call TRBJ2-5; 11 bases align to TRBD2. V trimming: 7 bases; J trimming: 3 bases; junction bases outside the gene matches: 11. The CDR3 is 16 residues long. Germline V gene data show CDR1 as SGHRS and CDR2 as YFSETQ. The CDR3 sequence: CASGNLAGGPKETQYF. The DNA of the CDR3 is TGCGCCAGCGGCAACTTAGCGGGGGGGCCTAAAGAGACCCAGTACTTC. Combining the CDR3 with reference TRBV5-1 and TRBJ2-5 gives the whole variable domain KAGVTQTPRYLIKTRGQQVTLSCSPISGHRSVSWYQQTPGQGLQFLFEYFSETQRNKGNFPGRFSGRQFSNSRSEMNVSTLELGDSALYLCASGNLAGGPKETQYFGPGTRLLVL.

The V and J genes are TRBV2 and TRBJ1-5; no definite D call. Germline V CDR1 and CDR2: SNHLY, FYNNEI. The CDR3 extends over 13 amino acids. Between the trimmed V and J ends, which lost 6 bases and 6 bases, there was a span of 12 bases. In DNA, the CDR3 is TGTGCCAGCAGGGCAGATGAGGGTCAGCCCCAGCATTTT. Its translation: CASRADEGQPQHF.

The gene calls are TRBV28 and TRBJ1-5; TRBD1 might be the D (5 bases). Germline V gene lookup returns CDR1 MDHEN and CDR2 SYDVKM. Trimming took off 6 bases at V and 5 bases at J, with 20 bases between the two ends. This CDR3 spans 16 amino acids. The CDR3 reads CASSLNLGRGDQPQHF. The DNA for the CDR3 is TGTGCCAGCAGCCTAAACCTCGGGAGAGGGGATCAGCCCCAGCATTTT.

The DNA of the CDR3 is TGTGCCAGCAGTCCGACGGGGACTAACTATGGCTACACCTTC. This gives the protein CASSPTGTNYGYTF. J is TRBJ1-2 and V is TRBV2; no reliable D call. Germline CDR1 is SNHLY and CDR2 is FYNNEI. Trimming took 5 bases from V and 0 from J, leaving 10 bases between them. The CDR3 spans 14 residues.

V and J are TRBV9 and TRBJ2-1; 9 nucleotides align to TRBD2. This CDR3 has 16 residues. V shed 0 bases and J 2 bases; nucleotides not matched to a gene: 3. CDR1 is SGDLS, CDR2 YYNGEE, per germline. The CDR3 spells CASSVAAGGTYNEQFF. As DNA, the CDR3 is TGTGCCAGCAGCGTAGCAGCGGGGGGTACCTACAATGAGCAGTTCTTC.

The chain uses TRBV6-4 and TRBJ2-3, with 9 bases identical to TRBD1. The trim removed 6 bases at V and 8 bases at J, leaving 6 bases unmatched. Germline V gene sequence: CDR1 MRHNA, CDR2 SNTAGT. CDR3 length: 13 residues. The CDR3 DNA reads as TGTGCCAGCAGCTCCGACAGGGGGACTACGCAGTATTTT. Translating gives CASSSDRGTTQYF.

This chain's CDR3 is CASSLSINTDTQYF. Written as DNA, the CDR3 is TGTGCCAGCAGCCTTTCCATCAACACAGATACGCAGTATTTT. The rearrangement joins TRBV6-5 to TRBJ2-3; D not resolved. Germline V CDR1 and CDR2: MNHEY, SVGAGI. Trimming pared 6 bases from V and 2 bases from J, leaving 12 bases between. CDR3 length equals 14 residues.

This chain connects TRBV7-8 to TRBJ1-1; D is uncertain. This CDR3 region has 14 residues. Germline V gene lookup returns CDR1 SGHVS and CDR2 FQNEAQ. Trimming pared 0 bases from V and 2 bases from J, leaving 7 bases between. The CDR3, as DNA: TGTGCCAGCAGCTTAGCGCGCAGTAACACTGAAGCTTTCTTT. It encodes CASSLARSNTEAFF.